Presented here are 8 T cell receptor beta chains from one specimen sequenced in a study of shared clonotypes between healthy human individuals. Method: immunoSEQ multiplex PCR; TCRdb's copy keeps in-frame clones and lacks some. Of more than 1,200,000 clones listed, roughly 98.5% are singletons. Sequenced: naive CD4+ T cells sorted from blood. As to subset: CD45RA+ positively selected. Source of these receptors: a man aged 25 to 45 in good health.

This chain joins TRBV10-3 and TRBJ1-1, with TRBD1 matching over 8 bases. This CDR3 contains 14 residues. J gave up 5 bases and V 8 bases, and 10 bases lay outside the gene matches. Per germline, CDR1 ENHRY and CDR2 SYGVKD. The CDR3 spells CAIGGTGGLTEAFF. The CDR3 nucleotides read TGTGCCATCGGGGGCACAGGGGGATTAACTGAAGCTTTCTTT.

The chain uses TRBV25-1 and TRBJ2-1; 14 bases are a match to TRBD2. This CDR3 comprises 12 residues. The germline CDR1 and CDR2 sequences are MGHDK and SYGVNS. With V trimmed by 6 bases and J by 15 bases, 4 bases remained unmatched. The CDR3 DNA reads as TGTGCCAGCAGCGGGACTAGCGGGAGAGGGTTCTTC. Its translation is CASSGTSGRGFF.

V usage is TRBV28 and J usage is TRBJ2-7; D is perhaps TRBD1 (6 bases). The CDR3 extends over 12 amino acids. Per germline, CDR1 MDHEN and CDR2 SYDVKM. The V and J ends lost 6 bases and 9 bases respectively, with 15 bases between them. CDR3 sequence (DNA): TGTGCCAGCAGCCCCGTCGGCAGGGGGCAGTACTTC. Its protein is CASSPVGRGQYF.

With respect to this clone: The sample contains more than one DNA sequence encoding this CDR3. The CDR3, as DNA: TGCGCCAGCAGCTCCTCCCCACAAGAGACCCAGTACTTC. This gives the protein CASSSSPQETQYF. The J gene is TRBJ2-5, the V gene TRBV5-1; D gene ambiguous. V shed 3 bases and J shed 2 bases, with 8 bases lying between them. Germline V gene data show CDR1 as SGHRS and CDR2 as YFSETQ. This CDR3 spans 13 amino acids.

The V gene is TRBV6-1, the J gene TRBJ2-5, with D possibly matching TRBD2 (5 bases). The germline V and J ends were trimmed by 4 bases and 2 bases, with 11 bases remaining between them. Per the germline V gene, CDR1 is MNHNS and CDR2 is SASEGT. This CDR3 spans 14 amino acids. CDR3: CASSASGIQETQYF. The CDR3 nucleotides are TGTGCCAGCAGTGCTTCGGGGATTCAAGAGACCCAGTACTTC.

The gene calls are TRBV5-1 and TRBJ2-7, with D tentatively TRBD1 or TRBD2 (6 bases each). The germline V and J ends were trimmed by 0 bases and 4 bases, with 20 bases remaining between them. Germline V CDR1 and CDR2: SGHRS, YFSETQ. CDR3 length: 17 residues. The CDR3 DNA follows: TGCGCCAGCAGCTTGGACCACAGGGAGGATAGCGGTTACGAGCAGTACTTC. Encoded protein: CASSLDHREDSGYEQYF.

This chain uses TRBV15 with TRBJ1-5; no definite D call. The V gene lost 1 base and the J gene lost 7 bases, with 11 bases spanning the gap. CDR1 and CDR2 from the germline V gene are LNHNV and YYDKDF (reference sequence). The CDR3 covers 14 residues. DNA of the CDR3: TGTGCCACCAGCAGAGTCCCCCCCGGGCAGCCCCAGCATTTT. Translation: CATSRVPPGQPQHF.

In the case of this clone: The sample contains more than one DNA sequence encoding this CDR3. The chain has TRBV5-1 and TRBJ1-1, with D possibly matching TRBD1 (5 bases). This CDR3 is 12 amino acids long. V lost 1 base, J lost 4 bases, and 5 bases lay in between. Germline CDR1 SGHRS, CDR2 YFSETQ. CDR3 in DNA: TGCGCCAGCAGCTTGACAGGCACTGAAGCTTTCTTT. Translation: CASSLTGTEAFF. The variable domain in full, with the rest retrieved from reference TRBV5-1 and TRBJ1-1, is KAGVTQTPRYLIKTRGQQVTLSCSPISGHRSVSWYQQTPGQGLQFLFEYFSETQRNKGNFPGRFSGRQFSNSRSEMNVSTLELGDSALYLCASSLTGTEAFFGQGTRLTVV.